Many counts were recorded for the clone carrying this T cell receptor (beta chain). The antigen is undetermined. Multiplex PCR with BIOMED2 TRB-A/B primer pools amplified TRB rearrangements. Each CDR3 protein is one row after TCRdb ran MiXCR on the multiplex PCR reads. The sample lists thousands of distinct CDR3 sequences; 26% were seen once. From blood, about 250-500 ng of genomic DNA served as TRB template. This entry is derived from a study of T and B cells in COVID-19 patients. Across the study: COVID-19 patients gave peripheral blood either during active infection or after recovery. Most recovered patients had mild to moderate COVID-19 treated as outpatients. Of roughly 21 active-infection patients, 15 to 18 carried comorbidities linked to unfavorable COVID-19 outcome.

Whole-study findings and limits: Highly clonal in active COVID-19, TRB repertoires exceeded healthy-donor diversity and richness at recovery.

V gave up 0 bases and J gave up 2 bases, with 14 bases separating them. The CDR3 consists of 16 residues. Looked up from germline, CDR1 is SGHKS and CDR2 is YYEKEE (reference sequence). The chain joins TRBV5-5 to TRBJ1-1; no definite D call. Sequencing input: blood. This receptor was taken from a human donor with active COVID-19. DNA of the CDR3: TGTGCCAGCAGCTTGGTTCGAGCTTCCGGAAACACTGAAGCTTTCTTT. Translated, it gives CASSLVRASGNTEAFF.